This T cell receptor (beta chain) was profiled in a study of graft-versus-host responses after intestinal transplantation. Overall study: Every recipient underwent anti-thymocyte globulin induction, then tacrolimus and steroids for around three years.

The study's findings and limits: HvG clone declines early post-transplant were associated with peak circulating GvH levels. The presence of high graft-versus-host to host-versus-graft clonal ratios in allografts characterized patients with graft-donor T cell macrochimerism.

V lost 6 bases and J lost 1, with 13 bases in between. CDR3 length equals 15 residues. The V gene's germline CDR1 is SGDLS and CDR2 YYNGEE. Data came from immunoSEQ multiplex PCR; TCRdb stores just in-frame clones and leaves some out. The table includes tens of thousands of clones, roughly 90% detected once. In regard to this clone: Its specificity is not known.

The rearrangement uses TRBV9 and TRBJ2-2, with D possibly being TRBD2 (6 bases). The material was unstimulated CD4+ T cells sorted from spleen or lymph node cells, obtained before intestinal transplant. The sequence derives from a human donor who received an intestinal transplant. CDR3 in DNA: TGTGCCAGCACCCCGGGACTGCTGAACACCGGGGAGCTGTTTTTT. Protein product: CASTPGLLNTGELFF.